A selection of T cell receptor beta chains follows, all from one sample in a study of Graves' ophthalmopathy and Graves' hyperthyroidism. TCRdb used MiXCR to reprocess the multiplex PCR reads, holding one entry per CDR3 protein. This sample has hundreds of thousands of distinct CDR3 sequences, with approximately 21% found just once. Sequenced sample: peripheral blood. Every receptor here comes from a woman aged 18-29 years with stable Graves' hyperthyroidism. Some clones in this sample may be carry-over from other donors' samples. The CDR3 runs from the conserved cysteine through the conserved F or W.

V gene	J gene	CDR3 protein
TRBV12-3/TRBV12-4	TRBJ1-2	CASSLRPGYGYTF
TRBV7-3	TRBJ2-7	CASSLSGPKDYEQYF
TRBV15	TRBJ1-5	CATSEGTGINQPQHF
TRBV6-1	TRBJ1-3	CASSQQGVSGNTIYF
TRBV28	TRBJ2-5	CASSSSGPGLAEETQYF
TRBV6-1	TRBJ1-2	CASSPRWLSYGYTF
TRBV11-2	TRBJ1-4	CASSHNEKLFF
TRBV12-3/TRBV12-4	TRBJ1-2	CASSNSGGDYGYTF
TRBV5-1	TRBJ2-4	CASTTGQLKNIQYF
TRBV3-1	TRBJ2-7	CASSRGQPGIYEQYF
TRBV4-1	TRBJ1-5	CASSHVGSPAKPQHF